This passage covers 11 T cell receptor beta chains from one sample sequenced in a study of CD8+CD57+ T cells in acquired aplastic anemia. An expansion of CD8+CD57+ cells by flow cytometry had been shown in patients chosen for sequencing. Genomic DNA provided the template from which TCR beta VDJ and CDR3 profiles were obtained. MiXCR was run by TCRdb on the reads, yielding one entry per CDR3 protein. The table includes around 160,000 distinct CDR3 sequences, 40% to 55% detected once. Sequenced material: sorted CD4+, CD8+, or CD8+CD57+ T cells (not recorded which) from PBMCs. These receptors were collected from a human donor with aplastic anemia.

This clonotype was seen repeatedly, ten times or more. The gene calls are TRBV2 and TRBJ2-4; no reliable D call. This CDR3 region has 16 residues. Germline V gene data show CDR1 as SNHLY and CDR2 as FYNNEI. With 1 base removed from V and 0 bases from J, the gap between germline ends came to 10 bases. The CDR3 nucleotides are TGTGCCAGCAGTGAAGTTCTCTCCGTAGCCAAAAACATTCAGTACTTC. Translated, it gives CASSEVLSVAKNIQYF.

This clonotype appeared many times. J is TRBJ1-5 and V is TRBV30; D unclear. Germline CDR1 reads GTSNPN; CDR2 reads SVGIG (reference sequence). Trimming took off 1 base at V and 3 bases at J, with 7 bases between the two ends. The CDR3 extends over 13 amino acids. The CDR3 loop is CAWSAGLNQPQHF. The DNA of the CDR3 is TGTGCCTGGAGTGCAGGACTCAATCAGCCCCAGCATTTT.

The chain has TRBV11-1 and TRBJ1-6; 10 positions match TRBD1. Germline trimming cut 0 bases from V and 6 bases from J; bases unmatched to any gene: 2. Looked up from germline, CDR1 is SGHAT and CDR2 is FQDESV (reference sequence). This CDR3 comprises 16 residues. For the CDR3, the DNA is TGTGCCAGCAGCTTAGCCGACAGGGGGCCTAATTCACCCCTCCACTTT. This translates into CASSLADRGPNSPLHF. Full variable domain (rest looked up from reference TRBV11-1 and TRBJ1-6): EAEVAQSPRYKITEKSQAVAFWCDPISGHATLYWYRQILGQGPELLVQFQDESVVDDSQLPKDRFSAERLKGVDSTLKIQPAELGDSAMYLCASSLADRGPNSPLHFGNGTRLTVT.

The genes are TRBV25-1 and TRBJ2-1; 12 bases fit TRBD2. CDR3 length: 16 residues. Germline assignment: CDR1 MGHDK and CDR2 SYGVNS. The trim removed 6 bases at V and 8 bases at J, leaving 11 bases unmatched. The CDR3 nucleotides read TGTGCCAGCAGCTCTCGGACTAGCGGGATATACGATGAGCAGTTCTTC. The encoded protein is CASSSRTSGIYDEQFF.

The CDR3 sequence: CASHQDSSGGYTF. In DNA form, the CDR3 reads TGTGCCTCCCATCAGGACAGTTCGGGGGGCTACACCTTC. This chain links TRBV2 with TRBJ1-2; D possibly corresponds to TRBD1 (6 bases). The CDR3 contains 13 residues. CDR1 is SNHLY, CDR2 FYNNEI, per germline. Trimming removed 11 bases from V and 8 bases from J, with 21 bases in between. The variable domain in full, completed from reference TRBV2 and TRBJ1-2, reads EPEVTQTPSHQVTQMGQEVILRCVPISNHLYFYWYRQILGQKVEFLVSFYNNEISEKSEIFDDQFSVERPDGSNFTLKIRSTKLEDSAMYFCASHQDSSGGYTFGSGTRLTVV.

The V call is TRBV5-1, the J call TRBJ1-3; D might be TRBD1 (6 bases). Germline V lookup: CDR1 SGHRS, CDR2 YFSETQ. The V end lost 6 bases, the J end lost 0 bases, and 10 bases lay between the germline ends. This CDR3 has 14 residues. The CDR3 nucleotides are TGCGCCAGCAACCCGGACAGCTCTGGAAACACCATATATTTT. Amino acids: CASNPDSSGNTIYF.

This clonotype has just one count. The V and J genes are TRBV19 and TRBJ1-2, with a weak D call TRBD1 (6 bases). The CDR3 sequence is 13 residues long. Germline V gene data show CDR1 as LNHDA and CDR2 as SQIVND (reference sequence). V was clipped by 7 bases and J by 1 base, with 10 bases between them. The CDR3 coding sequence is TGTGCCAGTACGGACAGAGTTAACTATGGCTACACCTTC. It encodes CASTDRVNYGYTF.

The chain recombines TRBV6-5 with TRBJ1-3, with a possible D match to TRBD1 (6 bases). The CDR3 contains 14 residues. Trimming stripped 2 bases from V and 4 bases from J, with 9 bases between. The germline CDR1 and CDR2 sequences are MNHEY and SVGAGI. The CDR3 DNA reads TGTGCCAGCAGTTACCCAGGGGACGGAAACACCATATATTTT. This sequence encodes CASSYPGDGNTIYF.

This clonotype was detected many times. This chain uses TRBV6-2 or TRBV6-3 with TRBJ2-7; TRBD2 agrees at 13 bases. The CDR3 is 16 amino acids. With 0 bases clipped from V and 4 bases from J, the junction kept 3 bases outside the gene matches. Germline loops: CDR1 MNHEY, CDR2 SVGEGT. The CDR3 DNA reads as TGTGCCAGCAGTTACTCGCTACTAGCGGGAGGGTACGAGCAGTACTTC. Translation gives CASSYSLLAGGYEQYF.

As regards this clonotype: Being one base from a much bigger clone, this may be a read error. The chain uses TRBV5-4 and TRBJ1-1; D is unclear. The germline V gene encodes CDR1 SGHNT and CDR2 YYREEE (reference sequence). The CDR3 length is 13 residues. Here the CDR3 DNA reads TGTGCCAGCAGTAACAGACAAGACGCTGAAGCTCTCTTT. Protein sequence: CASSNRQDAEALF. The full variable domain, rest sourced from reference TRBV5-4 and TRBJ1-1, is ETGVTQSPTHLIKTRGQQVTLRCSSQSGHNTVSWYQQALGQGPQFIFQYYREEENGRGNFPPRFSGLQFPNYSSELNVNALELDDSALYLCASSNRQDAEALFGQGTRLTVV.

This clonotype was observed at least ten times. The chain combines TRBV11-3 with TRBJ2-2; D remains unclear. The V end lost 7 bases, the J end lost 3 bases, and 9 bases lay between the germline ends. CDR3 length equals 13 residues. CDR1 SGHNT and CDR2 YENEEA come from the germline V gene. The CDR3, as DNA: TGTGCCAGCACCAACAGCTACACCGGGGAGCTGTTTTTT. Amino acids: CASTNSYTGELFF.